This T cell receptor (beta chain) was profiled in a study of blood T cell repertoires in COVID-19. In the original processing: Cell counts per sample came from amplifying reference gene primers. The protocol was immunoSEQ multiplex PCR, while the TCRdb copy is restricted to in-frame clones and leaves out a portion. V and J calls and clone size are given by that table; D and trimming were obtained from the DNA. The sample lists 65,000 to 75,000 clones, 60% to 80% occurring once. This clone was seen just once. The CDR3 runs to 13 residues. With 5 bases removed from V and 9 bases from J, the gap between germline ends came to 14 bases. Germline V gene lookup returns CDR1 LGHDT and CDR2 YNNKEL (reference sequence).

This clonotype was obtained from a human donor in a cohort sampled during active COVID-19. Source material: peripheral blood. The chain links TRBV3-1 (or the pseudogene TRBV3-2) to TRBJ1-5, with D maybe TRBD1 (6 bases). The DNA of the CDR3 is TGTGCCAGCAGCAACGGGACAATGCGGCCCCAGCATTTT. Translating gives CASSNGTMRPQHF.